These 6 T cell receptor beta chains share one sample of origin, sequenced in a study of blood T cell repertoires in COVID-19. Profiling relied on immunoSEQ multiplex PCR, and the TCRdb table lists in-frame clones only, not all of them. The sample shows approximately 150,000 clones, over 80% of them seen only once. The material sequenced was peripheral blood. These receptors all stem from a woman in her forties or fifties with acute or convalescent COVID-19.

The chain links TRBV19 to TRBJ2-3, with TRBD2 identical over 9 bases. V lost 10 bases, J lost 6 bases, and 8 bases stayed unmatched. Germline V lookup: CDR1 LNHDA, CDR2 SQIVND (reference sequence). CDR3 length equals 13 residues. The CDR3 loop is CATKAGGRDTQYF. The DNA of the CDR3 is TGTGCCACAAAAGCGGGAGGTAGGGATACGCAGTATTTT.

This clone was counted once. V gene TRBV9 combines with J gene TRBJ1-3; TRBD1 might be the D (5 bases). V shed 0 bases and J shed 2 bases, with 12 bases lying between them. The CDR3 loop spans 16 amino acids. CDR1 is SGDLS and CDR2 is YYNGEE in the germline V gene. This CDR3 is CASSVGRALPGNTIYF. The CDR3 DNA reads TGTGCCAGCAGCGTAGGCAGGGCTTTACCTGGAAACACCATATATTTT.

The V call is TRBV9, the J call TRBJ1-1, with unresolved D. The CDR3 sequence is 15 residues long. CDR1 is SGDLS and CDR2 is YYNGEE in the germline V gene. The germline V and J ends were trimmed by 0 bases and 7 bases, with 16 bases remaining between them. CDR3 amino acids: CASSVGPPSAGEAFF. The CDR3 coding sequence is TGTGCCAGCAGCGTAGGTCCCCCCTCAGCGGGTGAAGCTTTCTTT.

The V and J genes are TRBV18 and TRBJ2-5; 10 bases agree with TRBD2. The germline V gene has CDR1 KGHSH and CDR2 LQKENI. The junction had 9 bases not matched to a gene; V was cut back by 2 bases and J by 3 bases. The CDR3 runs to 17 residues. The CDR3 region has the DNA TGTGCCAGCTCACCATTGTTGACTAGCGGGCCTAAAGAGACCCAGTACTTC. Encoded protein: CASSPLLTSGPKETQYF.

V and J are TRBV7-9 and TRBJ1-1; 7 nucleotides agree with TRBD1. The CDR3 spans 15 residues. V trimming: 5 bases; J trimming: 2 bases; junction bases outside the gene matches: 8. Germline V gene sequence: CDR1 SEHNR, CDR2 FQNEAQ (reference sequence). The CDR3 DNA reads as TGTGCCAGCAGCCGGGGACAGAACTTAAACACTGAAGCTTTCTTT. It encodes CASSRGQNLNTEAFF.

V gene TRBV7-9 combines with J gene TRBJ1-1, with D hard to call. CDR3 length equals 15 residues. The V gene's germline CDR1 is SEHNR and CDR2 FQNEAQ (reference sequence). The V end was cut by 5 bases, the J end by 0 bases, with 13 bases between. CDR3 protein: CASSPRAGLNTEAFF. The CDR3 DNA reads TGTGCCAGCAGCCCTAGGGCGGGGTTGAACACTGAAGCTTTCTTT. The full variable domain, in which reference TRBV7-9 and TRBJ1-1 provide the parts outside the CDR3, is DTGVSQNPRHKITKRGQNVTFRCDPISEHNRLYWYRQTLGQGPEFLTYFQNEAQLEKSRLLSDRFSAERPKGSFSTLEIQRTEQGDSAMYLCASSPRAGLNTEAFFGQGTRLTVV.